A single T cell receptor beta chain is shown here with its context. Mismatch with germline at one junction end may stem from a read error. The CDR3 has 13 residues. Germline CDR1 is SGHRS and CDR2 is YFSETQ. The data were produced by immunoSEQ multiplex PCR, yet TCRdb's version contains in-frame clones alone and is incomplete. The sample holds 60,000 to 75,000 clones, around 87% seen once. This sample stems from a study of blood T cell repertoires in COVID-19. Looking at the study overall: T cells, B-cell-depleted T cells, or PBMCs supplied cDNA or gDNA.

The sample was peripheral blood. The chain couples TRBV5-1 to TRBJ1-1; weak D call: TRBD1 (6 bases). The clonotype comes from a man over 45 with active COVID-19. CDR3 DNA: TGCGCCAGCAGGTTGGGACAGAACACTGAAGCTTTCTTT. Encoded protein: CASRLGQNTEAFF.